This TCR beta chain originates from a study of Ad26.COV2.S vaccination and SARS-CoV-2 variants. About the study: Intramuscularly, Ad26.COV2.S was given either once or twice, 56 days apart.

Treatment indicated: about 20 received Ad26.COV2.S at low or high dose, single or two shots; several received placebo; per-sample allocation not given. Samples analyzed were those drawn on day 63 after the first vaccine or placebo injection. Donation came from an adult in Boston who was aged 18-55 years. TCRdb's table, derived via immunoSEQ multiplex PCR, lists solely in-frame clones and lacks some. Among about 440,000 clones listed, about nine tenths were seen once. This clone was recorded once. Its specificity is unknown. Study outcomes and limitations: The TCR breadth and depth analyses may have produced an underestimate of total T cell responses.

The trim removed 5 bases at V and 5 bases at J, leaving 12 bases unmatched. From germline, CDR1 is SGHTA and CDR2 FQGNSA. The CDR3 is 15 amino acids. This TCR was sampled from a person aged 18 to 65 who received the Ad26.COV2.S COVID-19 vaccine or a placebo. The chain has TRBV7-2 and TRBJ2-7, with 7 bases fitting TRBD1. The sample was peripheral blood, taken in a trial of Ad26.COV2.S vaccine versus placebo. CDR3 amino acids: CASSLDSGTVNEQYF. The CDR3 bases are TGTGCCAGCAGCCTAGACTCCGGGACAGTCAACGAGCAGTACTTC.